This T cell receptor (beta chain) was recovered during a study of T cells in localized non-small cell lung cancer. The study, taken as a whole, reports: It was uninvolved adjacent lung that showed the highest T cell clonality, exceeding tumor. Sequencing, confined to only one tumor region, leaves heterogeneity possible.

Worth noting for this clone: As yet, its antigen is unknown.

CDR1 SQVTM and CDR2 ANQGSEA come from the germline V gene. This CDR3 is built from 14 residues. Trimming pared 6 bases from V and 5 bases from J, leaving 19 bases between. Assay used: immunoSEQ multiplex PCR; TCRdb lists only in-frame clones, some missing. Among 2,000 to 2,500 clones listed, approximately 25% were seen once. The V and J genes are TRBV29-1 and TRBJ2-5; tentative D call: TRBD2 (6 bases). Sequenced here: lung tumor tissue, sampled before any cancer treatment. The sequence derives from a woman aged 40-69 years with stage II lung adenocarcinoma. The CDR3 DNA reads as TGCAGCGTCTGTAGCTCGCGGGATCATGAGACCCAGTACTTC. Protein: CSVCSSRDHETQYF.